Presented here are 15 T cell receptor beta chains from one specimen sequenced in a study of graft-versus-host responses after intestinal transplantation. Generated by immunoSEQ multiplex PCR, the TCRdb table keeps only in-frame clones and is missing some. Found here are 20,000 to 25,000 clones, approximately 95% of them singletons; the top ten hold around 0.56%. The sample in question was PBMCs, obtained 156 days after intestinal transplant. The receptors were sampled from a human patient who received an intestinal transplant, so some T cells may come from the graft donor.

The chain employs TRBV7-8 and TRBJ2-2; TRBD2 matches at 10 bases. In germline, CDR1 is SGHVS, CDR2 FQNEAQ. CDR3 size: 20 residues. The V gene end was trimmed by 1 base and the J gene end by 1 base; junction bases not matched to a gene: 12. The CDR3 nucleotides read TGTGCCAGCAGCTTAGTTGCACCTAGCGGGGGAGACTGGAACACCGGGGAGCTGTTTTTT. Protein: CASSLVAPSGGDWNTGELFF.

V and J are TRBV6-1 and TRBJ2-7; a weak D match, TRBD2 (6 bases). Germline CDR1 is MNHNS and CDR2 is SASEGT. V lost 1 base and J lost 4, with 17 bases in between. This CDR3 region has 16 residues. The CDR3 protein is CASSEEGYKEGYEQYF. The DNA of the CDR3 is TGTGCCAGCAGTGAAGAGGGGTATAAGGAGGGATACGAGCAGTACTTC.

The chain employs TRBV2 and TRBJ2-5; 9 positions agree with TRBD2. The CDR3 contains 14 residues. V shed 5 bases and J 4 bases; nucleotides not matched to a gene: 5. In germline, CDR1 is SNHLY, CDR2 FYNNEI. CDR3 loop: CASSRLAAPETQYF. DNA of the CDR3: TGTGCCAGCAGTCGACTAGCGGCCCCAGAGACCCAGTACTTC.

The V gene is TRBV11-2, the J gene TRBJ2-5; TRBD2 aligns across 10 bases. This CDR3 comprises 17 residues. Trimming removed 1 base from V and 2 bases from J; junction bases left unmatched: 7. The germline V gene has CDR1 SGHAT and CDR2 FQNNGV. Here the CDR3 reads CASSLGGLAGAQETQYF. CDR3 nucleotides: TGTGCCAGCAGCTTAGGTGGGCTAGCGGGGGCTCAAGAGACCCAGTACTTC.

The chain employs TRBV27 and TRBJ1-6; D ambiguous. This CDR3 comprises 15 residues. Germline V CDR1 and CDR2: MNHEY, SMNVEV (reference sequence). V lost 2 bases and J 7 bases, leaving 12 bases between the germline ends. CDR3 nucleotides: TGTGCCAGCAGTTTAAAACCTCTCGGAAATTCACCCCTCCACTTT. It yields the protein CASSLKPLGNSPLHF.

The chain uses TRBV4-2 and TRBJ1-2; TRBD1 might be the D (5 bases). V shed 0 bases and J shed 3 bases, with 14 bases lying between them. This CDR3 comprises 16 residues. CDR1 and CDR2 from the germline V gene are LGHNA and YNFKEQ. This CDR3 reads CASSQEGGLGDYGYTF. CDR3 DNA: TGTGCCAGCAGCCAAGAGGGAGGCCTAGGGGACTATGGCTACACCTTC.

The chain is built from TRBV11-3 and TRBJ2-7; TRBD2 might be the D (6 bases). Germline loops: CDR1 SGHNT, CDR2 YENEEA. Trimming pared 5 bases from V and 0 bases from J, leaving 26 bases between. The CDR3 extends over 19 amino acids. The CDR3 reads CASSRRTLLGLANSYEQYF. CDR3 sequence (DNA): TGTGCCAGCAGCCGGCGGACACTTTTGGGACTCGCGAACTCCTACGAGCAGTACTTC.

This rearrangement joins TRBV5-4 to TRBJ2-2; a weak D match, TRBD2 (7 bases). This CDR3 comprises 18 residues. The V gene's germline CDR1 is SGHNT and CDR2 YYREEE (reference sequence). V was cut by 4 bases and J by 1 base, with 20 bases left in between. The DNA for the CDR3 is TGTGCCAGCAGCCTTGATGCTCGCGGGGGCCGGAACACCGGGGAGCTGTTTTTT. Its protein is CASSLDARGGRNTGELFF.

The CDR3 is CASSAQGTGYTF. The CDR3 region has the DNA TGTGCCAGCAGCGCACAGGGAACGGGCTACACCTTC. The V call is TRBV7-9, the J call TRBJ1-2; tentative D call: TRBD1 (6 bases). The V end lost 5 bases, the J end lost 8 bases, and 12 bases lay between the germline ends. The length of the CDR3 is 12 residues. Per the germline V gene, CDR1 is SEHNR and CDR2 is FQNEAQ (reference sequence).

The gene calls are TRBV13 and TRBJ1-3, with 7 bases lining up with TRBD1. The CDR3 runs to 16 residues. Germline CDR1 and CDR2: PRHDT and FYEKMQ (reference sequence). V trimming: 5 bases; J trimming: 0 bases; junction bases outside the gene matches: 7. The CDR3 is CASSGEGQSSGNTIYF. CDR3 DNA: TGTGCCAGCAGCGGGGAGGGACAGTCCTCTGGAAACACCATATATTTT.

The genes are TRBV19 and TRBJ1-1; 8 bases align to TRBD1. This CDR3 has 12 amino acids. Unmatched junction bases numbered 0, after V lost 4 bases and J lost 5 bases. The germline CDR1 and CDR2 sequences are LNHDA and SQIVND (reference sequence). The CDR3 DNA sequence: TGTGCCAGTAGTAGACAGGGGACTGAAGCTTTCTTT. This sequence encodes CASSRQGTEAFF. Combining the CDR3 with reference TRBV19 and TRBJ1-1 gives the whole variable domain DGGITQSPKYLFRKEGQNVTLSCEQNLNHDAMYWYRQDPGQGLRLIYYSQIVNDFQKGDIAEGYSVSREKKESFPLTVTSAQKNPTAFYLCASSRQGTEAFFGQGTRLTVV.

The V and J genes are TRBV21-1 and TRBJ2-7; whether TRBD2, the table's D call, matches the DNA was not checked. TRBV21-1 is a pseudogene. The CDR3 is made up of 16 amino acids. This CDR3 is CASRIALLHVLDEQYF. In DNA form, the CDR3 reads TGTGCCAGCAGGATAGCCCTGCTACACGTGTTAGACGAGCAGTACTTC.

The V and J genes are TRBV10-2 and TRBJ2-3; D possibly corresponds to TRBD2 (6 bases). Germline V gene lookup returns CDR1 WSHSY and CDR2 SAAADI. This CDR3 has 13 residues. Trimming cost V 8 bases and J 4 bases, with 13 bases left between them. The CDR3 is CASGSGVADTQYF. CDR3 nucleotide sequence: TGCGCCAGCGGGTCGGGAGTCGCAGATACGCAGTATTTT.

The chain uses TRBV21-1 and TRBJ1-5. TRBV21-1 is an annotated pseudogene. The CDR3 sequence is 15 residues long. In DNA, the CDR3 is TGTGCCAGCAGCAAGGCTATCTATAGCAATCAGCCCCAGCATTTT. Its protein is CASSKAIYSNQPQHF.

The J gene is TRBJ1-1, the V gene TRBV4-1; 7 positions agree with TRBD1. Unmatched junction bases numbered 7, after V lost 8 bases and J lost 1 base. The CDR3 sequence is 14 residues long. Germline values: CDR1 MGHRA, CDR2 YSYEKL. The CDR3 sequence is CASATGAENTEAFF. The CDR3 DNA reads as TGCGCCAGCGCTACAGGGGCGGAGAACACTGAAGCTTTCTTT.